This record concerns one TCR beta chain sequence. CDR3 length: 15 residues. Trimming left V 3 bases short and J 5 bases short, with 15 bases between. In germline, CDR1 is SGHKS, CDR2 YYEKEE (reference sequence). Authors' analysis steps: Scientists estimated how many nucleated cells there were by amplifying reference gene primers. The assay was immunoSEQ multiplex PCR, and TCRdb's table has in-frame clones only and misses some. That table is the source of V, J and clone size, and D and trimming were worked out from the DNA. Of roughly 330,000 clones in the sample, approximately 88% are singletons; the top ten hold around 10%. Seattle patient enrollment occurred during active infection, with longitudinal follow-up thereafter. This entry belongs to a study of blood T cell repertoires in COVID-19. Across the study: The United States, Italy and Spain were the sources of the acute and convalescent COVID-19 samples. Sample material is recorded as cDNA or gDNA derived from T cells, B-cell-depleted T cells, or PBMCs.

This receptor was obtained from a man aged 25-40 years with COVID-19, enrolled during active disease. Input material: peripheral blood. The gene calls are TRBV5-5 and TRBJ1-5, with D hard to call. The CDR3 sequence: CASSSYGERDQPQHF. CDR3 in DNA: TGTGCCAGCAGCTCATACGGGGAGCGGGATCAGCCCCAGCATTTT.